The 24 T cell receptor beta chains below were found in one sample sequenced in a study of PD-1 blockade in classical Hodgkin lymphoma. Every patient had relapsed following autologous stem cell transplantation, and cohorts differed in brentuximab vedotin exposure. Here immunoSEQ multiplex PCR was the method, and the copy in TCRdb shows in-frame clones only, minus some. The sample has 15,000 or so clones, 55% to 80% seen once. The sequences come from peripheral blood mononuclear cells (PBMCs), collected at baseline. The receptors stem from a human donor with classical Hodgkin lymphoma.

By its share, this clone is medium-sized. The CDR3: CASSHTGGERGYEQYF. As DNA, the CDR3 is TGCGCCAGCAGCCATACAGGGGGGGAGAGGGGCTACGAGCAGTACTTC. The chain has TRBV4-1 and TRBJ2-7; weak D call: TRBD1 (8 bases). The CDR3 covers 16 residues. The germline V gene encodes CDR1 MGHRA and CDR2 YSYEKL. Trimming shortened V by 3 bases and J by 3 bases, and 18 bases separated the two germline ends.

This clone appeared a few times. The chain joins TRBV2 to TRBJ1-3, with TRBD1 matching over 7 bases. V lost 3 bases, J lost 10 bases, and 9 bases stayed unmatched. CDR1 and CDR2 from the germline V gene are SNHLY and FYNNEI. The CDR3 runs 14 residues. The CDR3 loop reads CASSDSTDRLTIYF. CDR3 nucleotide sequence: TGTGCCAGCAGTGATTCGACGGACAGGCTAACCATATATTTT.

The CDR3 region is CAISGEQGTDTQYF. DNA of the CDR3: TGTGCCATCAGTGGAGAGCAGGGCACAGATACGCAGTATTTT. This chain joins TRBV10-3 and TRBJ2-3; D gene unclear. This CDR3 has 14 residues. CDR1 and CDR2 (germline): ENHRY, SYGVKD. With 4 bases removed from V and 1 base from J, the gap between germline ends came to 9 bases.

This chain uses TRBV29-1 with TRBJ1-4; no reliable D call. Trimming took off 4 bases at V and 3 bases at J, with 9 bases between the two ends. This CDR3 is built from 13 residues. Per germline, CDR1 SQVTM and CDR2 ANQGSEA. Here the CDR3 DNA reads TGCAGCGTTGGTCGGGTGGCTAATGAAAAACTGTTTTTT. Amino acids: CSVGRVANEKLFF.

The chain employs TRBV7-8 and TRBJ1-5, with no clear D. This CDR3 has 12 residues. CDR1 is SGHVS, CDR2 FQNEAQ, per germline. V shed 1 base and J shed 6 bases, with 4 bases lying between them. The CDR3 region is CASSLDRQPQHF. CDR3 sequence (DNA): TGTGCCAGCAGCTTAGATCGTCAGCCCCAGCATTTT.

V is TRBV27 and J is TRBJ2-1, with D tentatively TRBD1 (6 bases). The length of the CDR3 is 15 residues. Germline V gene data show CDR1 as MNHEY and CDR2 as SMNVEV (reference sequence). The V and J ends lost 5 bases and 0 bases respectively, with 11 bases between them. The CDR3 coding sequence is TGTGCCAGCAGTCTAACAGGGAGCTCCTACAATGAGCAGTTCTTC. Protein product: CASSLTGSSYNEQFF.

The chain has TRBV5-5 and TRBJ2-7, with 8 bases matching TRBD2. The CDR3 contains 14 residues. Germline values: CDR1 SGHKS, CDR2 YYEKEE (reference sequence). With 1 base clipped from V and 3 bases from J, the junction kept 3 bases outside the gene matches. The CDR3 is CASSLISGIYEQYF. CDR3 DNA: TGTGCCAGCAGCTTGATTAGCGGGATCTACGAGCAGTACTTC.

The chain links TRBV28 to TRBJ2-1, with D possibly matching TRBD2 (6 bases). This CDR3 comprises 15 residues. The ends were cut back, 3 bases at V and 7 bases at J, with 16 bases in the middle. From germline, CDR1 is MDHEN and CDR2 SYDVKM. CDR3 sequence: CASSFGLAPKNEQFF. CDR3 DNA: TGTGCCAGCAGTTTCGGGCTAGCGCCTAAGAATGAGCAGTTCTTC.

The table lists this clone with a few counts. The rearrangement links TRBV27 to TRBJ2-1; D may be TRBD1 (6 bases). Trimming took 5 bases from V and 5 from J, leaving 16 bases between them. The CDR3 is 15 residues long. Germline V gives CDR1 MNHEY, CDR2 SMNVEV (reference sequence). The CDR3 is CASSPYGDTHNEQFF. CDR3 DNA sequence: TGTGCCAGCAGTCCCTACGGGGACACACACAATGAGCAGTTCTTC.

This clone appeared a single time. The rearrangement uses TRBV18 and TRBJ2-5; D might be TRBD2 (6 bases). Deletions cut 3 bases from V and 0 bases from J, with 8 bases between. The CDR3 spans 14 residues. CDR1 and CDR2 (germline): KGHSH, LQKENI. CDR3: CASSPPGDQETQYF. In DNA form, the CDR3 reads TGTGCCAGCTCACCGCCGGGGGACCAAGAGACCCAGTACTTC.

The chain links TRBV7-9 to TRBJ1-2, with unresolved D. With 1 base removed from V and 6 bases from J, the gap between germline ends came to 15 bases. This CDR3 is built from 15 residues. Germline CDR1 and CDR2: SEHNR and FQNEAQ (reference sequence). The CDR3 here is CASSLGVSDPNGYTF. The CDR3 region has the DNA TGTGCCAGCAGCTTAGGAGTATCGGATCCTAATGGCTACACCTTC.

Comments on this clone: This likely came from a read error, as a far larger clone is one base away. V usage is TRBV5-4 and J usage is TRBJ2-7; 8 positions agree with TRBD2. In germline, CDR1 is SGHNT, CDR2 YYREEE (reference sequence). With 5 bases clipped from V and 2 bases from J, the junction kept 15 bases outside the gene matches. The CDR3 is 17 amino acids. The CDR3 spells CASSPGDTSGRPYEQYF. Written as DNA, the CDR3 is TGTGCCAGCAGTCCGGGGGATACCAGCGGGAGACCCTACGAGCAGTACTTC. Together with reference TRBV5-4 and TRBJ2-7, the CDR3 gives the full variable domain: ETGVTQSPTHLIKTRGQQVTLRCSSQSGHNTVSWYQQALGQGPQFIFQYYREEENGRGNFPPRFSGLQFPNYSSELNVNALELDDSALYLCASSPGDTSGRPYEQYFGPGTRLTVT.

The chain is built from TRBV16 and TRBJ2-3, with 14 bases aligning to TRBD2. V lost 5 bases, J lost 8 bases, and 6 bases stayed unmatched. Per germline, CDR1 KGHSY and CDR2 FQNENV. The CDR3 is 15 amino acids. CDR3 loop: CASSGTSGRSGTQYF. CDR3 DNA sequence: TGTGCCAGCAGCGGGACTAGCGGGAGAAGTGGTACGCAGTATTTT.

The chain links TRBV5-1 to TRBJ2-5; D is perhaps TRBD1 or TRBD2 (5 bases each). The J call may be incorrect, as the DNA end agrees better with TRBJ2-7. Germline values: CDR1 SGHRS, CDR2 YFSETQ. The CDR3 is made up of 13 amino acids. CDR3 bases: TGCGCCAGCAGCACCGGGACCCTCTACGAGCAGTACTTC. This translates into CASSTGTLYEQYF.

The chain is built from TRBV21-1 and TRBJ2-5; the DNA was not used to check the table's D call, TRBD1. TRBV21-1 has pseudogene status. The CDR3 length is 16 residues. This chain's CDR3 is CASSPPQGRTQETQYF. CDR3 nucleotide sequence: TGTGCCAGCAGCCCCCCCCAGGGCCGCACCCAAGAGACCCAGTACTTC.

The chain couples TRBV29-1 to TRBJ2-3, with a weak D call TRBD2 (6 bases). The CDR3 has 14 amino acids. V gave up 0 bases and J gave up 2 bases, with 9 bases separating them. CDR1 SQVTM and CDR2 ANQGSEA come from the germline V gene. In DNA, the CDR3 is TGCAGCGTTGAAGATCGGGGGAACACAGATACGCAGTATTTT. Its translation is CSVEDRGNTDTQYF.

This clone was observed a handful of times. This sequence joins TRBV9 and TRBJ2-5, with D uncertain. V lost 4 bases and J lost 5, with 21 bases in between. The CDR3 runs to 16 residues. Germline CDR1 SGDLS, CDR2 YYNGEE. The CDR3 region has the DNA TGTGCCAGCAGCTCAGACTCCGACGTAATGGTCGAGACCCAGTACTTC. Amino acid sequence: CASSSDSDVMVETQYF.

The CDR3 reads CAISVGGPEAFF. The CDR3 DNA follows: TGTGCCATCAGTGTCGGGGGACCTGAAGCTTTCTTT. The chain couples TRBV10-3 to TRBJ1-1, with a weak D call TRBD1 (5 bases). Germline CDR1 and CDR2: ENHRY and SYGVKD. V was cut by 4 bases and J by 6 bases, with 9 bases left in between. CDR3 length equals 12 residues.

The chain recombines TRBV2 with TRBJ2-3; tentative D call: TRBD2 (5 bases). Germline assignment: CDR1 SNHLY and CDR2 FYNNEI. This CDR3 region has 10 residues. V shed 6 bases and J shed 7 bases, with 5 bases lying between them. In DNA form, the CDR3 reads TGTGCCAGCAGCGGGAATACGCAGTATTTT. It codes for CASSGNTQYF.

V gene TRBV14 combines with J gene TRBJ2-7; the match to TRBD2 covers 11 bases. The J segment lost 0 bases and the V segment lost 0 bases, leaving 10 bases of the junction unmatched. This CDR3 has 19 residues. CDR1 and CDR2 (germline): SGHDN, FVKESK. CDR3 loop: CASSQDIGTSGLFSYEQYF. DNA for the CDR3: TGTGCCAGCAGCCAAGATATAGGGACTAGCGGACTGTTCTCCTACGAGCAGTACTTC.

By share, this clone counts as medium-sized. V usage is TRBV2 and J usage is TRBJ2-7, with 9 bases fitting TRBD2. The CDR3 has 13 amino acids. Germline lookup yields CDR1 SNHLY and CDR2 FYNNEI. The V and J ends lost 4 bases and 7 bases, in that order; junction bases with no gene match: 5. CDR3 region: CASSGLAEGEQYF. The CDR3 DNA reads as TGTGCCAGCAGTGGACTAGCGGAGGGGGAGCAGTACTTC.

This clone has only a few counts. The genes are TRBV15 and TRBJ2-1, with TRBD1 as a possible D gene (6 bases). V dropped 2 bases and J dropped 4 bases, with 15 bases sitting between them. There are 16 residues in the CDR3. CDR1 LNHNV and CDR2 YYDKDF come from the germline V gene (reference sequence). CDR3 loop: CATSRPRKDRYNEQFF. In DNA form, the CDR3 reads TGTGCCACCAGCAGACCCCGCAAAGACAGGTACAATGAGCAGTTCTTC.

This chain connects TRBV4-1 to TRBJ2-3; D unresolved. The V gene lost 3 bases and the J gene lost 0 bases, with 19 bases spanning the gap. Per germline, CDR1 MGHRA and CDR2 YSYEKL. The CDR3 sequence is 18 residues long. The CDR3 here is CASSHIPLTSTSTDTQYF. The CDR3 nucleotides read TGCGCCAGCAGCCATATTCCTTTGACTTCTACTAGCACAGATACGCAGTATTTT.

This clone is medium-sized in the sample. The chain recombines TRBV7-2 with TRBJ2-2; 8 positions agree with TRBD2. Germline values: CDR1 SGHTA, CDR2 FQGNSA. This CDR3 region has 15 residues. V lost 5 bases to trimming and J lost 3 bases; unmatched junction nucleotides: 5. The CDR3 nucleotides read TGTGCCAGCAGCGTTAGCGGGACCCACACCGGGGAGCTGTTTTTT. Translated, it gives CASSVSGTHTGELFF. Full variable domain (outside the CDR3, taken from reference TRBV7-2 and TRBJ2-2): GAGVSQSPSNKVTEKGKDVELRCDPISGHTALYWYRQSLGQGLEFLIYFQGNSAPDKSGLPSDRFSAERTGGSVSTLTIQRTQQEDSAVYLCASSVSGTHTGELFFGEGSRLTVL.